This entry is about one T cell receptor beta chain. The data originate from a study of blood T cell repertoires in COVID-19. Germline values: CDR1 SGHTA, CDR2 FQGNSA. V lost 1 base, J lost 2 bases, and 4 bases stayed unmatched. The CDR3 has 17 residues. The table came from immunoSEQ multiplex PCR; TCRdb's copy has only in-frame clones and leaves some out. Of about 180,000 clones listed, approximately 88% were seen once; the top ten hold roughly 8.6%. The origin of this receptor is a woman aged 18-35 years who had recovered from COVID-19. Sequenced sample: PBMCs or T cells enriched from blood (not recorded which). The chain has TRBV7-2 and TRBJ2-3, with 12 bases that match TRBD2. The CDR3 DNA follows: TGTGCCAGCAGCTTAGGACTAGCGGGAGTCATCACAGATACGCAGTATTTT. Amino acids: CASSLGLAGVITDTQYF.